This T cell receptor beta chain originates from a study of response to subunit inactivated influenza vaccine. Study findings and constraints: It was the authors' suggestion that each seasonal influenza vaccination recruits few new T cells.

TCRdb re-analysed the RT-PCR reads in MiXCR, keeping a single row per CDR3 protein. The profile shows over 400,000 distinct CDR3 sequences, approximately 11% of them singletons. The CDR3 is 13 amino acids. In germline, CDR1 is SNHLY, CDR2 FYNNEI. V was cut by 7 bases and J by 1 base, with 10 bases left in between. This clonotype was detected a few times. Its antigen is as yet unknown. The sequence came from a man between 50 and 59 years old who received an inactivated influenza vaccine. This chain connects TRBV2 to TRBJ1-1; no clear D gene. The material was PBMCs from blood, obtained roughly 47 days after vaccination. The CDR3 spells CASIWTPNTEAFF. In nucleotides, the CDR3 is TGTGCCAGCATATGGACCCCGAACACTGAAGCTTTCTTT.